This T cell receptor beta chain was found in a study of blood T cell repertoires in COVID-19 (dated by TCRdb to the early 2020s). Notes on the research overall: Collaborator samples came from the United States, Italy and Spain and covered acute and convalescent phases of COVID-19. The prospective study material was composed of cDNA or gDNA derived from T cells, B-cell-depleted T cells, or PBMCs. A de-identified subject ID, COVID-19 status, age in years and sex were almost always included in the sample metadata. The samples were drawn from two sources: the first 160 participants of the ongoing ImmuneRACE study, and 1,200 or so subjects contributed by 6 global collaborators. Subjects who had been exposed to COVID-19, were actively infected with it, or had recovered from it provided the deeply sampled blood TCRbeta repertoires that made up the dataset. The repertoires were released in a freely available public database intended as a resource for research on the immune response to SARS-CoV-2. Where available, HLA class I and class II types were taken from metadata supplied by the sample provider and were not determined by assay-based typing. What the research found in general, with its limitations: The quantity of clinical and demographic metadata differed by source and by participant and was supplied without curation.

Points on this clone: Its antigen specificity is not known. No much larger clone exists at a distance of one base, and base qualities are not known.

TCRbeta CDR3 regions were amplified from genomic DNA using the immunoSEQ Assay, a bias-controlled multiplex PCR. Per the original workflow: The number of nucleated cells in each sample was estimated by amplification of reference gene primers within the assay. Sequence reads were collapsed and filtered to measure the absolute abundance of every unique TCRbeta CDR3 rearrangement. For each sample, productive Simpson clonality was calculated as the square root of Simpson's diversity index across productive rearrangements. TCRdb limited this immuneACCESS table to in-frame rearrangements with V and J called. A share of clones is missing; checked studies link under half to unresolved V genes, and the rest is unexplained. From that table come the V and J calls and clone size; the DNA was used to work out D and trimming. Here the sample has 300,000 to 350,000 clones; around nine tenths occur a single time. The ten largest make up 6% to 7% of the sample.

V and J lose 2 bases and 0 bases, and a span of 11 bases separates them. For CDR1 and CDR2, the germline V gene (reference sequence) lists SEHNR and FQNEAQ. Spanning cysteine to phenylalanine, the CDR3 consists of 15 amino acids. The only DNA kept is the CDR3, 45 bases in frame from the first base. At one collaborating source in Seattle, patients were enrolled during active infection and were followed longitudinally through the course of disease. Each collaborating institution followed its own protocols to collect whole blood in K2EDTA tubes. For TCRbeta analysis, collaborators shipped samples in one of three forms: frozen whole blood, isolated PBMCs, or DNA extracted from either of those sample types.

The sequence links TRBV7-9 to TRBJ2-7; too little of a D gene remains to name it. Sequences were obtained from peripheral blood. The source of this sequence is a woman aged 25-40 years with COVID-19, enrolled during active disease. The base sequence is TGTGCCAGCAGCTTACCAATCAAAAACTCCTACGAGCAGTACTTC. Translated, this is CASSLPIKNSYEQYF.